What follows is one T cell receptor (beta chain) and its context. Tregs were sorted as CD4+CD25+CD127-/low cells. After constant-region reverse-primer amplification, full-length variable regions underwent semi-nested PCR with Nested Universal Primer A. MiXCR was run by TCRdb on the 5' RACE reads, yielding one entry per CDR3 protein. In the table there are 35,000 to 50,000 distinct CDR3 sequences, 22% of which are singletons. The CDR3 is made up of 15 amino acids. Trimming removed 5 bases at V and 4 bases at J, with 14 bases between. Germline V CDR1 and CDR2: MNHNS, SASEGT. Input material: Tregs sorted from blood. This TCR was sampled from a female donor with breast cancer. V and J are TRBV6-1 and TRBJ1-4; a possible D gene is TRBD1 (6 bases). CDR3 region: CASSRSGDLNEKLFF. The CDR3 nucleotides are TGTGCCAGCAGTCGCTCAGGGGATCTTAATGAAAAACTGTTTTTT.